What follows are 5 T cell receptor beta chains derived from one specimen sequenced in a study of Graves' ophthalmopathy and Graves' hyperthyroidism (dated by TCRdb to between 2017 and 2018). TCRdb names Illumina HiSeq 2000 as the instrument used. For repertoire sequencing, the TCR beta CDR3 regions were amplified from RNA transcripts. A first-round RT-PCR used HTBI primers with the Qiagen OneStep RT-PCR kit, followed by a second-round multiplex PCR, size selection and purification. The raw public reads went through TCRdb reprocessing: fastp at Q25, MiXCR clone calling, in-frame beta chains kept. Each entry is one CDR3 protein sequence, shown with its most common DNA and genes. In this sample the table shows 300,000 or so distinct CDR3 sequences, about a sixth of which occur a single time. More than 9% of the sample rests with the top ten. Material: peripheral blood. The receptors were sampled from an adult man with Graves' ophthalmopathy.

At least ten counts were recorded for this clonotype. The chain is built from TRBV7-2 and TRBJ2-5; 7 nucleotides line up with TRBD2. J gave up 5 bases and V 3 bases, and 9 bases lay outside the gene matches. The germline V gene has CDR1 SGHTA and CDR2 FQGNSA. The CDR3 sequence is 15 residues long. The CDR3 spells CASSFGTTGLETQYF. In DNA, the CDR3 is TGTGCCAGCAGCTTTGGGACTACCGGCCTTGAGACCCAGTACTTC.

This clonotype appeared a few times. The V gene is TRBV20-1, the J gene TRBJ2-5; D ambiguous. Trimming shortened V by 3 bases and J by 4 bases, and 15 bases separated the two germline ends. Per germline, CDR1 DFQATT and CDR2 SNEGSKA (reference sequence). CDR3 length: 14 amino acids. This CDR3 reads CSARPGPQRETQYF. CDR3 bases: TGCAGTGCTAGGCCGGGCCCGCAGAGAGAGACCCAGTACTTC.

This clonotype was seen a handful of times. This chain links TRBV6-1 with TRBJ1-5; D is perhaps TRBD1 (5 bases). Germline CDR1 MNHNS, CDR2 SASEGT. The CDR3 contains 13 residues. Trimming took 4 bases from V and 6 from J, leaving 10 bases between them. This chain's CDR3 is CASSVGVRQPQHF. CDR3 DNA: TGTGCCAGCAGTGTAGGGGTGCGTCAGCCCCAGCATTTT.

This clonotype occurred many times. The junction differs from germline at one of its ends, possibly a read error. V and J are TRBV28 and TRBJ1-5; no firm D call. The CDR3 covers 14 residues. Germline-derived CDR1 and CDR2 are MDHEN and SYDVKM. As DNA, the CDR3 is TGTGCCAGCAGACAACAGTATAGCAATCAGCCCCAACATTTT. It is translated as CASRQQYSNQPQHF.

This clonotype was seen ten or more times. The V call is TRBV12-3 or TRBV12-4, the J call TRBJ2-2; D gene unclear. CDR3 length: 13 residues. Trimming took off 6 bases at V and 0 bases at J, with 5 bases between the two ends. CDR3 region: CASRPPNTGELFF. CDR3 DNA: TGTGCCAGCAGACCACCGAACACCGGGGAGCTGTTTTTT.